One and the same sample provided the 29 T cell receptor beta chains below, sequenced in a study of identical twins. From the 5' RACE reads, TCRdb called clonotypes with MiXCR, one entry per CDR3 protein. The profile covers under 350,000 distinct CDR3 sequences, with 8.5% to 9.5% appearing a single time and around 7.1% taken by the ten largest. The same sample was also studied in work on yellow fever vaccine responses in identical twins.

Sequences were obtained from CD8+ T cells sorted from blood. The receptor source for this set is a young woman in good health.

This clonotype was observed many times. This chain links TRBV12-3 or TRBV12-4 with TRBJ1-5, with a possible D match to TRBD1 (6 bases). The CDR3 spans 17 residues. V shed 3 bases and J shed 0 bases, with 15 bases lying between them. CDR3 sequence (DNA): TGTGCCAGCAGTTTCTCTCGACAGGACTATAGCAATCAGCCCCAGCATTTT. Its translation: CASSFSRQDYSNQPQHF.

The chain recombines TRBV14 with TRBJ2-5; D tentatively fits TRBD1 or TRBD2 (7 bases each). V was trimmed by 1 base and J by 4 bases, leaving 19 bases between them. CDR3 length: 17 residues. CDR1 and CDR2 from the germline V gene are SGHDN and FVKESK. Here the CDR3 reads CASSQVGGDSLRETQYF. As DNA, the CDR3 is TGTGCCAGCAGCCAAGTGGGGGGGGACAGTCTGCGAGAGACCCAGTACTTC.

The rearrangement joins TRBV7-2 to TRBJ2-3; 8 nucleotides match TRBD2. The length of the CDR3 is 15 residues. Losses at the gene ends were 3 bases for V and 4 bases for J; bases not matched to a gene: 6. Germline V gene lookup returns CDR1 SGHTA and CDR2 FQGNSA. The CDR3 is CASSLTSVRADTQYF. The CDR3 DNA is TGTGCCAGCAGCTTGACTAGCGTTCGGGCAGATACGCAGTATTTT. The entire variable domain, with the rest obtained from reference TRBV7-2 and TRBJ2-3, is as follows: GAGVSQSPSNKVTEKGKDVELRCDPISGHTALYWYRQSLGQGLEFLIYFQGNSAPDKSGLPSDRFSAERTGGSVSTLTIQRTQQEDSAVYLCASSLTSVRADTQYFGPGTRLTVL.

The rearrangement joins TRBV29-1 to TRBJ2-1; 8 bases are shared with TRBD2. This CDR3 contains 15 residues. Germline trimming cut 0 bases from V and 4 bases from J; bases unmatched to any gene: 5. Looked up from germline, CDR1 is SQVTM and CDR2 is ANQGSEA. The CDR3 here is CSVEEPSGLYNEQFF. For the CDR3, the DNA is TGCAGCGTTGAAGAACCTAGCGGGTTGTACAATGAGCAGTTCTTC.

This clonotype was seen repeatedly, ten times or more. The chain links TRBV9 to TRBJ1-5; D perhaps matches TRBD1 (5 bases). The V end lost 4 bases, the J end lost 10 bases, and 15 bases lay between the germline ends. The V gene's germline CDR1 is SGDLS and CDR2 YYNGEE. The CDR3 runs 13 residues. The CDR3 nucleotides are TGTGCCAGCAGCTACGGGACTTCCCGTCCCCAGCATTTT. It yields the protein CASSYGTSRPQHF. Filled out from reference TRBV9 and TRBJ1-5, the complete variable domain reads DSGVTQTPKHLITATGQRVTLRCSPRSGDLSVYWYQQSLDQGLQFLIQYYNGEERAKGNILERFSAQQFPDLHSELNLSSLELGDSALYFCASSYGTSRPQHFGDGTRLSIL.

This clonotype was recorded a few times. CDR3 nucleotide sequence: TGTGCCAGCATCCCAGGACTAGCGGCCCTCACAGATACGCAGTATTTT. Translation: CASIPGLAALTDTQYF. This rearrangement joins TRBV12-3 or TRBV12-4 to TRBJ2-3, with TRBD2 identical over 10 bases. There are 16 residues in the CDR3. After removal of 7 bases from V and 2 bases from J, the junction contained 9 bases not matched to a gene.

The table lists this clonotype with a few counts. J is TRBJ1-1 and V is TRBV4-2; the D gene is possibly TRBD1 (5 bases). CDR1 and CDR2 (germline): LGHNA, YNFKEQ. The CDR3 spans 15 residues. V was clipped by 3 bases and J by 6 bases, with 17 bases between them. CDR3 in amino acids: CASSQDFSGYAEAFF. In DNA form, the CDR3 reads TGTGCCAGCAGCCAGGATTTCTCAGGGTACGCTGAAGCTTTCTTT.

The chain couples TRBV6-1 to TRBJ2-7; 7 bases match TRBD1. This CDR3 region has 16 residues. V lost 6 bases, J lost 3 bases, and 14 bases stayed unmatched. The germline CDR1 and CDR2 sequences are MNHNS and SASEGT. The CDR3: CASSQAGGSGYYEQYF. CDR3 sequence (DNA): TGTGCCAGCAGCCAGGCAGGGGGATCTGGGTACTACGAGCAGTACTTC.

This clonotype was observed many times. The DNA of the CDR3 is TGTGCCAGCAGCGGGCGGACTAGAGACACCGGGGAGCTGTTTTTT. Encoded protein: CASSGRTRDTGELFF. The chain joins TRBV11-2 to TRBJ2-2; 7 bases line up with TRBD2. This CDR3 region has 15 residues. The germline gives CDR1 SGHAT, CDR2 FQNNGV. V trimming: 5 bases; J trimming: 3 bases; junction bases outside the gene matches: 6.

This clonotype was observed a few times. The chain has TRBV4-3 and TRBJ1-2, with a possible D match to TRBD1 (6 bases). The CDR3 runs to 13 residues. Germline CDR1 is LGHNA and CDR2 is YSLEER. Trimming removed 1 base at V and 6 bases at J, with 9 bases between. Written as DNA, the CDR3 is TGCGCCAGCAGCCAAGCCCAGGGGCATGGCTACACCTTC. Its translation: CASSQAQGHGYTF.

This clonotype has a count of ten or more. This chain joins TRBV12-3 or TRBV12-4 and TRBJ2-1; the D is unclear. This CDR3 region has 18 residues. V gave up 2 bases and J gave up 8 bases, with 25 bases separating them. CDR3 in amino acids: CASSLYTVGPFEVYEQFF. The CDR3 nucleotides read TGTGCCAGCAGTTTATATACCGTCGGGCCCTTTGAGGTCTATGAGCAGTTCTTC.

This clonotype came up many times. The CDR3 loop reads CASSHGGENTGELFF. For the CDR3, the DNA is TGTGCCAGCAGCCATGGGGGGGAGAACACCGGGGAGCTGTTTTTT. The V gene is TRBV6-1, the J gene TRBJ2-2, with 7 bases fitting TRBD2. Germline trimming cut 6 bases from V and 1 base from J; bases unmatched to any gene: 5. The V gene's germline CDR1 is MNHNS and CDR2 SASEGT. CDR3 length equals 15 residues.

This clonotype came up many times. The chain couples TRBV15 to TRBJ2-2; possibly TRBD1 for D (6 bases). Germline CDR1 LNHNV, CDR2 YYDKDF (reference sequence). The CDR3 covers 15 residues. V lost 3 bases to trimming and J lost 7 bases, with 15 bases between them. The CDR3 loop reads CATSRRNRDIGELFF. CDR3 coding DNA: TGTGCCACCAGCAGGAGAAACAGGGATATCGGGGAGCTGTTTTTT.

The chain combines TRBV9 with TRBJ1-2; 11 bases map to TRBD1. V lost 3 bases to trimming and J lost 7 bases; unmatched junction nucleotides: 8. Germline CDR1 is SGDLS and CDR2 is YYNGEE. This CDR3 is 15 amino acids long. CDR3 protein: CASSADRGPVRGYTF. The CDR3 DNA reads TGTGCCAGCAGCGCGGACAGGGGGCCGGTTCGTGGCTACACCTTC.

The rearrangement uses TRBV27 and TRBJ2-1; perhaps TRBD2 as D (6 bases). The CDR3 length is 16 residues. Germline V lookup: CDR1 MNHEY, CDR2 SMNVEV (reference sequence). V was pared by 4 bases and J by 9 bases, with 22 bases between. The CDR3 region is CASSSAVTTLAGEQFF. The CDR3 DNA is TGTGCCAGCAGTTCGGCCGTTACGACACTAGCCGGTGAGCAGTTCTTC.

The chain employs TRBV5-1 and TRBJ2-7, with D possibly TRBD1 on 5 matching bases. This CDR3 has 13 amino acids. V was clipped by 7 bases and J by 7 bases, with 18 bases between them. CDR1 is SGHRS, CDR2 YFSETQ, per germline. The CDR3, as DNA: TGCGCCAGCCGCCCGGACACTGTATGGGAGCAGTACTTC. As protein: CASRPDTVWEQYF.

The rearrangement links TRBV7-9 to TRBJ1-1; D call uncertain. The germline V gene has CDR1 SEHNR and CDR2 FQNEAQ (reference sequence). Trimming cost V 1 base and J 11 bases, with 11 bases left between them. The CDR3 has 12 residues. CDR3 sequence: CASSLVPEVAFF. The CDR3 DNA follows: TGTGCCAGCAGCTTAGTCCCAGAGGTGGCTTTCTTT.

This clonotype showed up just a few times. V and J are TRBV6-5 and TRBJ2-2; D is undetermined. CDR1 and CDR2 (germline): MNHEY, SVGAGI. V dropped 2 bases and J dropped 6 bases, with 7 bases sitting between them. The CDR3 has 13 residues. The CDR3 DNA is TGTGCCAGCAGTTACCCGTGGGCCGGGGAGCTGTTTTTT. Residues: CASSYPWAGELFF.

The CDR3, as DNA: TGTGCCAGCAGTTTAAGTGGAAGCAGGGGAGCCGAGGAGCTGTTTTTT. Its translation is CASSLSGSRGAEELFF. The chain combines TRBV28 with TRBJ2-2, with a tentative D call TRBD1 (6 bases). Per the germline V gene, CDR1 is MDHEN and CDR2 is SYDVKM. CDR3 size: 16 residues. Trimming removed 2 bases at V and 10 bases at J, with 20 bases between. The full variable domain, with the rest looked up from reference TRBV28 and TRBJ2-2, is DVKVTQSSRYLVKRTGEKVFLECVQDMDHENMFWYRQDPGLGLRLIYFSYDVKMKEKGDIPEGYSVSREKKERFSLILESASTNQTSMYLCASSLSGSRGAEELFFGEGSRLTVL.

The chain links TRBV6-1 to TRBJ1-1; D remains unclear. Germline V gene sequence: CDR1 MNHNS, CDR2 SASEGT. The ends were cut back, 3 bases at V and 5 bases at J, with 13 bases in the middle. The CDR3 extends over 14 amino acids. The CDR3 DNA reads as TGTGCCAGCAGTGAGGGCCCGGAGAATACTGAAGCTTTCTTT. It yields the protein CASSEGPENTEAFF.

This clonotype was recorded at least ten times. In DNA form, the CDR3 reads TGCGCCAGCAGCCAAGATAGGGTCAATGAGCAGTTCTTC. It specifies CASSQDRVNEQFF. The chain is built from TRBV4-3 and TRBJ2-1; D not certain. The germline V and J ends were trimmed by 0 bases and 6 bases, with 6 bases remaining between them. The CDR3 is 13 residues long. Germline V gene lookup returns CDR1 LGHNA and CDR2 YSLEER.

This clonotype was seen ten or more times. The chain carries TRBV7-8 and TRBJ2-3; D call uncertain. Looked up from germline, CDR1 is SGHVS and CDR2 is FQNEAQ. The CDR3 totals 15 residues. Trimming took off 5 bases at V and 1 base at J, with 13 bases between the two ends. CDR3 bases: TGTGCCAGCAGCCTTGACGGCACTCGCACAGATACGCAGTATTTT. Its protein product is CASSLDGTRTDTQYF.

This clonotype was counted ten times or more. The chain links TRBV12-3 or TRBV12-4 to TRBJ1-4; weak D call: TRBD1 (6 bases). The CDR3 totals 13 residues. V shed 11 bases and J shed 8 bases, with 18 bases lying between them. This CDR3 reads CAQHPEDREKLFF. In nucleotides, the CDR3 is TGTGCCCAGCACCCCGAGGACAGAGAAAAACTGTTTTTT.

This clonotype came up many times. This chain connects TRBV28 to TRBJ1-1; perhaps TRBD1 as D (6 bases). The V gene lost 5 bases and the J gene lost 2 bases, with 12 bases spanning the gap. The CDR3 consists of 14 residues. The germline CDR1 and CDR2 sequences are MDHEN and SYDVKM. The DNA for the CDR3 is TGTGCCAGCAGTCGCCTCAGGGGAAACACTGAAGCTTTCTTT. Translation: CASSRLRGNTEAFF.

This clonotype showed up just a few times. This chain connects TRBV6-5 to TRBJ2-7; the D gene is possibly TRBD1 (5 bases). Trimming removed 2 bases at V and 4 bases at J, with 9 bases between. Germline V gives CDR1 MNHEY, CDR2 SVGAGI. The CDR3 runs to 13 residues. The CDR3 sequence: CASSYVAGYEQYF. The DNA of the CDR3 is TGTGCCAGCAGTTACGTGGCAGGGTACGAGCAGTACTTC.

The chain uses TRBV9 and TRBJ2-3; 8 bases align to TRBD2. The CDR3 runs 15 residues. Germline CDR1 reads SGDLS; CDR2 reads YYNGEE. The V segment lost 3 bases and the J segment 2 bases; nucleotides outside the gene matches: 5. CDR3 sequence: CASSAIAGHTDTQYF. The CDR3, as DNA: TGTGCCAGCAGCGCTATAGCGGGGCACACAGATACGCAGTATTTT.

The CDR3, as DNA: TGCAGCGTTCCAGCTGACACCGGGGAGCTGTTTTTT. Its protein is CSVPADTGELFF. The chain recombines TRBV29-1 with TRBJ2-2; D unclear. V lost 5 bases and J 3 bases, leaving 7 bases between the germline ends. Germline V CDR1 and CDR2: SQVTM, ANQGSEA. The CDR3 sequence is 12 residues long.

This clonotype turned up a few times. The chain is built from TRBV6-2 or TRBV6-3 and TRBJ2-1; a possible D gene is TRBD1 (6 bases). This CDR3 comprises 15 residues. The germline V gene encodes CDR1 MNHEY and CDR2 SVGEGT. V lost 6 bases, J lost 0 bases, and 12 bases lay in between. The CDR3 loop reads CASSFRGVSYNEQFF. The CDR3 DNA follows: TGTGCCAGCAGCTTCAGGGGAGTCTCCTACAATGAGCAGTTCTTC.

This chain connects TRBV12-3 or TRBV12-4 to TRBJ2-1; TRBD2 might be the D (7 bases). V lost 2 bases, J lost 9 bases, and 20 bases lay in between. The CDR3 covers 16 residues. Here the CDR3 reads CASSLRGGGGAGEQFF. The CDR3 nucleotides are TGTGCCAGCAGTTTACGGGGCGGAGGGGGGGCTGGTGAGCAGTTCTTC.